This TCR beta chain was sequenced during a study of tumor-infiltrating lymphocytes in primary liver carcinoma. From about 490 ng of total RNA, TCR beta-specific cDNA was reverse-transcribed using a constant-region primer. Amplification in three nested multiplex PCR rounds with slightly modified ARM-PCR gave rise to TCR beta libraries. Investigators reported that the first two PCR rounds, at around 10 cycles each, used TRBV1-TRBV30 forward primers with a C-beta reverse primer. TCRdb re-called the multiplex PCR reads with MiXCR, one entry per CDR3 protein. The sample lists fewer than 85,000 distinct CDR3 sequences, 69% occurring once. The CDR3 spans 16 residues. Germline CDR1 SGHAT, CDR2 FQNNGV. Trimming left V 11 bases short and J 4 bases short, with 24 bases between. Both RNA and DNA were isolated together from approximately 22-30 mg of bulk tissue that had not been sorted. By surgical resection, the patients were treated for their primary liver carcinoma.

V is TRBV11-2 and J is TRBJ2-1; perhaps TRBD1 as D (5 bases). Sequencing input: tumor-adjacent normal liver tissue. The source is a man between 35 and 55 years old with primary liver carcinoma and hepatitis B virus infection. CDR3 sequence: CADSSELGIPYNEQFF. Written as DNA, the CDR3 is TGTGCCGACAGCTCGGAGTTGGGGATTCCATACAATGAGCAGTTCTTC.